This T cell receptor beta chain is drawn from a study of OX40 agonist ivuxolimab in advanced cancers. About the study: Past anti-PD-1, anti-PD-L1 or anti-CTLA-4 therapy was accepted, and around 40% had received some. Partial responses occurred in Three dose-escalation patients, one with hepatocellular carcinoma and two with cutaneous melanoma.

The germline V and J ends were trimmed by 7 bases and 2 bases, with 9 bases remaining between them. This CDR3 region has 13 residues. CDR1 and CDR2 from the germline V gene are MNHEY and SVGAGI. About this clone: Its specificity is unknown.

Study observations and caveats: Certain nonresponders likewise exhibited a low normalized T-cell clonal expansion. On average, a greater number of expanded clones characterised CD8+ T cells relative to CD4+.

Sequencing used immunoSEQ multiplex PCR; TCRdb keeps in-frame clones, though not all of them. Among around 46,000 clones listed, 82% were seen once. The clonotype comes from an adult with an advanced solid tumor such as melanoma, head and neck, liver or kidney cancer. Material: CD4+ or CD8+ T cells sorted from blood, obtained in a trial of the OX40 agonist ivuxolimab. The J gene is TRBJ2-1, the V gene TRBV6-5; D remains unclear. CDR3 DNA: TGTGCCAGCACCGAGACAACCTACAATGAGCAGTTCTTC. Protein product: CASTETTYNEQFF.